Listed here is a single TCR beta chain. Its antigen remains unidentified. The repertoire was sequenced with immunoSEQ multiplex PCR; TCRdb's copy has only in-frame clones and lacks some. The sample holds fewer than 25,000 clones, roughly 67% seen once. This sample was taken from a study of early stage breast cancer tumors. At the level of the study: ER+/PR+/HER2- status applied to about 70% of the 16 invasive breast tumors.

Study-level points and caveats: Most shared enriched TCRB sequences were commonly generated ones. Compared with adjacent normal breast, tumors showed about 2.4-fold denser, more clonal T cells.

Per germline, CDR1 SNHLY and CDR2 FYNNEI. The CDR3 totals 12 residues. V lost 8 bases to trimming and J lost 1 base, with 7 bases between them. The origin of this receptor is a person aged 55 to 70 with breast cancer. Specimen: breast tumor tissue. This chain joins TRBV2 and TRBJ2-3; D might be TRBD2 (5 bases). Here the CDR3 reads CASALGTDTQYF. CDR3 sequence (DNA): TGTGCCAGCGCACTAGGCACAGATACGCAGTATTTT.